Given below is one TCR beta chain in context. The antigen is unknown. This record belongs to a study of T cells after posttransplantation cyclophosphamide. This CDR3 contains 11 residues. Trimming took 4 bases from V and 5 from J, leaving 6 bases between them. Germline values: CDR1 KGHSH, CDR2 LQKENI. Using immunoSEQ multiplex PCR, the repertoire was profiled, and TCRdb retains in-frame clones only, with some absent. The repertoire holds approximately 30,000 clones, with 80% to 90% as singletons. Overall study results and limits: Recipient CMV seropositivity and CMV reactivation strongly tracked TRB clonality. Blood and skin or GI T cell repertoires showed limited TRB overlap. Donor CD8+ memory clones often dominated recipient blood repertoires at later times.

Material for sequencing was PBMCs. This receptor was taken from a man aged 50 to 59. The chain has TRBV18 and TRBJ2-7, with a tentative D call TRBD2 (6 bases). The CDR3 DNA is TGTGCCAGCTCACGCGGGGACGAGCAGTACTTC. It translates to CASSRGDEQYF.